This is a list of T cell receptor beta chains from one sample in a study of vaccination and CD4 T cells after COVID-19. Each CDR3 protein is one row after TCRdb ran MiXCR on the PCR reads. This sample has 26,000 or so distinct CDR3 sequences, with under 65% found just once. The sample was CD4+ T cells from blood, taken about 7 months after SARS-CoV-2 vaccination. All receptors come from a human donor who had recovered from COVID-19. CDR3s include the opening cysteine and the closing phenylalanine or tryptophan. A D gene is named only where the DNA matches it firmly. The size of a clone is reported for some rows only, either as once, few or many, or as a class for expanded clones.

V gene: TRBV20-1
CDR3 length: 14
J gene: TRBJ2-7
clone size: few
D gene: TRBD1
CDR3 DNA: TGCAGTGCTAGCCGCGCAGGGGGCCCTTACGAGCAGTACTTC
CDR3 protein: CSASRAGGPYEQYF

V gene: TRBV2
CDR3 length: 14
J gene: TRBJ2-5
clone size: NA
D gene: TRBD2
CDR3 DNA: TGTGCCAGTGCCTCGGGGGGAGCAGGAGAGACCCAGTACTTC
CDR3 protein: CASASGGAGETQYF

V gene: TRBV7-2
CDR3 length: 15
J gene: TRBJ2-3
clone size: NA
D gene: TRBD2
CDR3 DNA: TGTGCCAGCAGCACCAGGAGCGGGAGGACAGATACGCAGTATTTT
CDR3 protein: CASSTRSGRTDTQYF

V gene: TRBV11-3
CDR3 length: 15
J gene: TRBJ2-7
clone size: few
D gene: TRBD1
CDR3 DNA: TGTGCCAGCAGCCCACGACAGGGGCTCCACTACGAGCAGTACTTC
CDR3 protein: CASSPRQGLHYEQYF

V gene: TRBV15
CDR3 length: 12
J gene: TRBJ1-6
clone size: few
D gene: NA
CDR3 DNA: TGTGCCACCAGCCTTAACAATTCACCCCTCCACTTT
CDR3 protein: CATSLNNSPLHF

V gene: TRBV20-1
CDR3 length: 12
J gene: TRBJ2-7
clone size: few
D gene: NA
CDR3 DNA: TGCAGTGCCCACACCGGCTCCTACGAGCAGTACTTC
CDR3 protein: CSAHTGSYEQYF

V gene: TRBV7-8
CDR3 length: 15
J gene: TRBJ1-1
clone size: NA
D gene: NA
CDR3 DNA: TGTGCCAGCAGCTTAGAGATGGGGCGAGGAACTGAAGCTTTCTTT
CDR3 protein: CASSLEMGRGTEAFF

V gene: TRBV2
CDR3 length: 14
J gene: TRBJ2-1
clone size: NA
D gene: TRBD2
CDR3 DNA: TGTGCCGGTTGGGCCTTAGCCGGGAGGGCCATGTTGGACTTC
CDR3 protein: CAGWALAGRAMLDF

V gene: TRBV7-3
CDR3 length: 15
J gene: TRBJ2-7
clone size: NA
D gene: TRBD2
CDR3 DNA: TGTGCCAGCAGCTTAAGTGGTAGCGGGAGGCACGAGCAGTACTTC
CDR3 protein: CASSLSGSGRHEQYF

V gene: TRBV28
CDR3 length: 13
J gene: TRBJ1-2
clone size: NA
D gene: TRBD1
CDR3 DNA: TGTGCCAGCAGGATAGGACAGGGGGCGGGCTACACCTTC
CDR3 protein: CASRIGQGAGYTF

V gene: TRBV19
CDR3 length: 15
J gene: TRBJ2-3
clone size: NA
D gene: TRBD2
CDR3 DNA: TGTGCCAGTAGTATTTGGACTAGCGGGAGAGATACGCAGTATTTT
CDR3 protein: CASSIWTSGRDTQYF

V gene: TRBV10-3
CDR3 length: 13
J gene: TRBJ1-2
clone size: NA
D gene: NA
CDR3 DNA: TGTGCCATCAGTAGAGAAGCTAACTATGGCTACACCTTC
CDR3 protein: CAISREANYGYTF

V gene: TRBV6-1
CDR3 length: 15
J gene: TRBJ2-7
clone size: once
D gene: NA
CDR3 DNA: TGTGCCAGCTATGAGAACGGGCTGCCCCGGTACGAGCAGTACTTC
CDR3 protein: CASYENGLPRYEQYF

V gene: TRBV15
CDR3 length: 13
J gene: TRBJ2-7
clone size: NA
D gene: NA
CDR3 DNA: TGTGCCACCAGCAGAGATCCTCCCTACGAGCAGTACTTC
CDR3 protein: CATSRDPPYEQYF

V gene: TRBV27
CDR3 length: 15
J gene: TRBJ1-2
clone size: few
D gene: NA
CDR3 DNA: TGTGCCAGCAGTTACCCCTCCTGGGGAGAGAAGGGCTACACCTTC
CDR3 protein: CASSYPSWGEKGYTF

V gene: TRBV27
CDR3 length: 16
J gene: TRBJ2-3
clone size: few
D gene: NA
CDR3 DNA: TGTGCCAGCAGTTTATCAGTGGCGTCTAGCACAGATACGCAGTATTTT
CDR3 protein: CASSLSVASSTDTQYF

V gene: TRBV19
CDR3 length: 16
J gene: TRBJ2-3
clone size: NA
D gene: TRBD2
CDR3 DNA: TGTGCCAGTAGATCAACGGGGGGGACAAGCACAGATACGCAGTATTTT
CDR3 protein: CASRSTGGTSTDTQYF

V gene: TRBV2
CDR3 length: 16
J gene: TRBJ2-1
clone size: NA
D gene: NA
CDR3 DNA: TGTGCCAGCAGTAAGAGCGTTGGAGTAACCTACAATGAGCAGTTCTTC
CDR3 protein: CASSKSVGVTYNEQFF

V gene: TRBV7-2
CDR3 length: 15
J gene: TRBJ2-7
clone size: few
D gene: TRBD2
CDR3 DNA: TGTGCCAGCAGCTTAGTTGCGGGGGGACTAGCGGGAGCAGGCTTC
CDR3 protein: CASSLVAGGLAGAGF

V gene: TRBV10-1
CDR3 length: 16
J gene: TRBJ1-6
clone size: NA
D gene: NA
CDR3 DNA: TGCGCCAGCAAATTGGGATACAGGGTGGAAAATTCACCCCTCCACTTT
CDR3 protein: CASKLGYRVENSPLHF

V gene: TRBV6-1
CDR3 length: 13
J gene: TRBJ1-3
clone size: NA
D gene: NA
CDR3 DNA: TGTGCCAGCAGTCGATCCAGCGGAAACACCATATATTTT
CDR3 protein: CASSRSSGNTIYF

V gene: TRBV20-1
CDR3 length: 14
J gene: TRBJ2-7
clone size: NA
D gene: NA
CDR3 DNA: TGCAGTGCTAGAGGGCTGGGCAGCTCCTACGAGCAGTACTTC
CDR3 protein: CSARGLGSSYEQYF

V gene: TRBV15
CDR3 length: 15
J gene: TRBJ2-3
clone size: few
D gene: TRBD2
CDR3 DNA: TGTGCCACCAGCAAAACTAGCGGGAGCACAGATACGCAGTATTTT
CDR3 protein: CATSKTSGSTDTQYF

V gene: TRBV19
CDR3 length: 16
J gene: TRBJ2-3
clone size: few
D gene: TRBD2
CDR3 DNA: TGTGCCAGTAGTCTAGAGGGACTAGCGGGGACAGATACGCAGTATTTT
CDR3 protein: CASSLEGLAGTDTQYF

V gene: TRBV10-1
CDR3 length: 15
J gene: TRBJ1-1
clone size: few
D gene: TRBD1
CDR3 DNA: TGCGCCAGCAGTGATAACAGGGGAAAGGTCACTGAAGCTTTCTTT
CDR3 protein: CASSDNRGKVTEAFF

V gene: TRBV27
CDR3 length: 16
J gene: TRBJ1-1
clone size: NA
D gene: NA
CDR3 DNA: TGTGCCAGCAGTTCCCTAGAGATATCCAAGAACACTGAAGCTTTCTTT
CDR3 protein: CASSSLEISKNTEAFF

V gene: TRBV7-3
CDR3 length: 15
J gene: TRBJ2-1
clone size: NA
D gene: TRBD2
CDR3 DNA: TGTGCCAGCAGCTTATTTAGCGGGAGAACGGATGAGCAGTTCTTC
CDR3 protein: CASSLFSGRTDEQFF

V gene: TRBV28
CDR3 length: 18
J gene: TRBJ2-1
clone size: NA
D gene: NA
CDR3 DNA: TGTGCCAGCAGTTTAATCTTTGGCCGAACCAGCTCCTACAATGAGCAGTTCTTC
CDR3 protein: CASSLIFGRTSSYNEQFF

V gene: TRBV7-9
CDR3 length: 20
J gene: TRBJ2-5
clone size: few
D gene: TRBD2
CDR3 DNA: TGTGCCAGCAGTCAACCCCCCGGGACTAGCGGGATTTTAGCAAGAGACACCCAGTACTTC
CDR3 protein: CASSQPPGTSGILARDTQYF

V gene: TRBV6-1
CDR3 length: 15
J gene: TRBJ1-1
clone size: few
D gene: TRBD1
CDR3 DNA: TGTGCCAGCTCCTCTACCGGGACAGGAGGCACTGAAGCTTTCTTT
CDR3 protein: CASSSTGTGGTEAFF

V gene: TRBV20-1
CDR3 length: 16
J gene: TRBJ2-2
clone size: few
D gene: TRBD2
CDR3 DNA: TGCAGTGCTAGCCCCCCCTCGCGGGAGGGCCAGGGGGAGCTGTTTTTT
CDR3 protein: CSASPPSREGQGELFF

V gene: TRBV20-1
CDR3 length: 14
J gene: TRBJ1-5
clone size: once
D gene: NA
CDR3 DNA: TGCAGTGCCCCTAGTCGGGGTAGCAATCAGCCCCAGCATTTT
CDR3 protein: CSAPSRGSNQPQHF

V gene: TRBV20-1
CDR3 length: 17
J gene: TRBJ2-7
clone size: NA
D gene: NA
CDR3 DNA: TGCAGTGCTAGGCCCCCTAGCTTTCTAGGTGGGTCCTACGAGCAGTACTTC
CDR3 protein: CSARPPSFLGGSYEQYF

V gene: TRBV7-9
CDR3 length: 15
J gene: TRBJ1-5
clone size: NA
D gene: TRBD1
CDR3 DNA: TGTGCCAGCAGTTTCGACAGGGGGAGGGATCAGCCCCAGCATTTT
CDR3 protein: CASSFDRGRDQPQHF

V gene: TRBV6-2/TRBV6-3
CDR3 length: 14
J gene: TRBJ2-2
clone size: NA
D gene: NA
CDR3 DNA: TGTGCCAGCAGTTACAGATCGAACACCGGGGAGCTGTTTTTT
CDR3 protein: CASSYRSNTGELFF

V gene: TRBV20-1
CDR3 length: 13
J gene: TRBJ2-7
clone size: few
D gene: NA
CDR3 DNA: TGCAGTGCTAGGAGGCAGGACTCCTACGAGCAGTACTTC
CDR3 protein: CSARRQDSYEQYF

V gene: TRBV28
CDR3 length: 14
J gene: TRBJ2-7
clone size: NA
D gene: NA
CDR3 DNA: TGTGCCAGCAGTAGTGGGAAGGTCGGATACGAGCAGTACTTC
CDR3 protein: CASSSGKVGYEQYF

V gene: TRBV11-2
CDR3 length: 16
J gene: TRBJ2-3
clone size: NA
D gene: TRBD2
CDR3 DNA: TGTGCCAGCAGCTTAGCGGACGGGAGGTTGGGGGATACGCAGTATTTT
CDR3 protein: CASSLADGRLGDTQYF

V gene: TRBV19
CDR3 length: 13
J gene: TRBJ2-7
clone size: NA
D gene: TRBD1
CDR3 DNA: TGTGCCAGTAGTTGGGACAGGGTTGCCGAGCAGTACTTC
CDR3 protein: CASSWDRVAEQYF

V gene: TRBV4-1
CDR3 length: 15
J gene: TRBJ1-2
clone size: NA
D gene: NA
CDR3 DNA: TGCGCCAGCAGCCAAGATCCGGGAGGGTACTATGGCTACACCTTC
CDR3 protein: CASSQDPGGYYGYTF

V gene: TRBV24-1
CDR3 length: 10
J gene: TRBJ2-5
clone size: once
D gene: NA
CDR3 DNA: TGTGCCACCAGTGATTTGTACCAGTACTTC
CDR3 protein: CATSDLYQYF

V gene: TRBV7-8
CDR3 length: 16
J gene: TRBJ1-5
clone size: NA
D gene: NA
CDR3 DNA: TGTGCCAGCAGCTTAGCTTGGACAGATAGCAATCAGCCCCAGCATTTT
CDR3 protein: CASSLAWTDSNQPQHF

V gene: TRBV24-1
CDR3 length: 14
J gene: TRBJ1-2
clone size: NA
D gene: NA
CDR3 DNA: TGTGCCACCAGTGACCCGGGGGACACACGTGGCTACACCTTC
CDR3 protein: CATSDPGDTRGYTF

V gene: TRBV2
CDR3 length: 16
J gene: TRBJ2-3
clone size: NA
D gene: TRBD2
CDR3 DNA: TGTGCCAGCAGCCCAAGGACTAGCGGGAGACGAGATACGCAGTATTTT
CDR3 protein: CASSPRTSGRRDTQYF

V gene: TRBV28
CDR3 length: 15
J gene: TRBJ2-2
clone size: NA
D gene: NA
CDR3 DNA: TGTGCCAGCAAAGTAGGCAGGGCTGACACCGGGGAGCTGTTTTTT
CDR3 protein: CASKVGRADTGELFF